This is a list of T cell receptor beta chains from one sample in a study of OX40 agonist ivuxolimab in advanced cancers. Generated by immunoSEQ multiplex PCR, the TCRdb table keeps only in-frame clones and is missing some. The top ten clones hold around 20% of a sample with tens of thousands of clones, approximately 93% of them seen once. Source: CD4+ or CD8+ T cells sorted from blood, taken in a trial of the OX40 agonist ivuxolimab. These receptors all stem from an adult with an advanced solid tumor such as melanoma, head and neck, liver or kidney cancer. Each CDR3 is given with its conserved first and last residue. The D gene is left open where the match is weak. Clone size is given for some rows only: seen once, a few or many times, or a class if the clone is expanded.

J: TRBJ2-1
V: TRBV7-7
D: TRBD1
size: NA
DNA: TGTGCCAGCAGCTCCACGACAGGGGACGAGCAGTTCTTC
CDR3: CASSSTTGDEQFF

J: TRBJ1-1
V: TRBV15
D: NA
size: NA
DNA: TGTGCCACCACCCCGAGTCGAGGTGGGAACACTGAAGCTTTCTTT
CDR3: CATTPSRGGNTEAFF

J: TRBJ1-6
V: TRBV27
D: TRBD1
size: NA
DNA: TGTGCCAGCAGTCCTCTCGGTTTAACAGGGGTCAATTCACCCCTCCACTTT
CDR3: CASSPLGLTGVNSPLHF

J: TRBJ1-2
V: TRBV27
D: NA
size: NA
DNA: TGTGCCAGCAGTTTATGGGGGGTGCAGGGTTTGGATGGCTACACCTTC
CDR3: CASSLWGVQGLDGYTF

J: TRBJ2-7
V: TRBV7-7
D: NA
size: NA
DNA: TGTGCCAGCGGGGTGGATTCCTTCTACGAGCAGTACTTC
CDR3: CASGVDSFYEQYF

J: TRBJ2-1
V: TRBV5-1
D: TRBD1
size: NA
DNA: TGCGCCAGCAGAGGGACAGGGATCAATGAGCAGTTCTTC
CDR3: CASRGTGINEQFF

J: TRBJ2-3
V: TRBV10-1
D: NA
size: once
DNA: TGCGCCAGCAGTGATCGGGTCCCCACAGATACGCAGTATTTT
CDR3: CASSDRVPTDTQYF

J: TRBJ2-7
V: TRBV29-1
D: NA
size: NA
DNA: TGCAGCGTTGGCGACATCTCAGAGGACCCCTACGAGCAGTACTTC
CDR3: CSVGDISEDPYEQYF

J: TRBJ2-1
V: TRBV9
D: NA
size: NA
DNA: TGTGCCAGCAGCGTAGAGGGGGGCTCCTACAATGAGCAGTTCTTC
CDR3: CASSVEGGSYNEQFF

J: TRBJ2-4
V: TRBV10-3
D: NA
size: once
DNA: TGTGCCATCAGTGAGTCGACCGGGGTAAATCTAGCCAAAAACATTCAGTACTTC
CDR3: CAISESTGVNLAKNIQYF

J: TRBJ1-2
V: TRBV5-1
D: NA
size: NA
DNA: TGCGCCAGCGGGGAACAGAGCGCCTATGGCTACACCTTC
CDR3: CASGEQSAYGYTF

J: TRBJ1-1
V: TRBV7-8
D: NA
size: NA
DNA: TGTGCCAGCAGCTTAGCGCTAGTACTGAACACTGAAGCTTTCTTT
CDR3: CASSLALVLNTEAFF

J: TRBJ2-7
V: TRBV18
D: NA
size: once
DNA: TGTGCCAGCTCACCACCCCTTTCTTTGTTCGGTGCGACGGTGCAGACCTACGAGCAGTACTTC
CDR3: CASSPPLSLFGATVQTYEQYF

J: TRBJ2-7
V: TRBV6-5
D: NA
size: NA
DNA: TGTGCCAGCAGGGATTACGAGCAGTACTTC
CDR3: CASRDYEQYF

J: TRBJ2-7
V: TRBV12-2
D: NA
size: medium-sized
DNA: TGTGCAAGTCGCTTAGCGTTAGGGACAGGGGCCTACGAGCAGTACTTC
CDR3: CASRLALGTGAYEQYF

J: TRBJ2-7
V: TRBV27
D: NA
size: NA
DNA: TGTGCCAGCAGTTTAACTCGGGGAAACTACGAGCAGTACTTC
CDR3: CASSLTRGNYEQYF

J: TRBJ1-6
V: TRBV13
D: NA
size: NA
DNA: TGTGCCAGCAGCCCCCGACAGACTGGGGCTAATTCACCCCTCCACTTT
CDR3: CASSPRQTGANSPLHF

J: TRBJ1-2
V: TRBV19
D: TRBD1
size: NA
DNA: TGTGCCAGTATCCCCGGGACAGGGGTTTTTCGCGGCTACACCTTC
CDR3: CASIPGTGVFRGYTF

J: TRBJ2-4
V: TRBV6-1
D: TRBD1
size: NA
DNA: TGTGCCAGCAGTGAAGAGCAACAGGGGGCGACCCAAAACATTCAGTACTTC
CDR3: CASSEEQQGATQNIQYF

J: TRBJ1-1
V: TRBV5-4
D: NA
size: NA
DNA: TGTGCCAGCAGCTTGGGTTGGAACACTGAAGCTTTCTTT
CDR3: CASSLGWNTEAFF

J: TRBJ2-2
V: TRBV28
D: TRBD2
size: NA
DNA: TGTGCCAGCAGTTTTCGACTAGCGGCGTACACCGGGGAGCTGTTTTTT
CDR3: CASSFRLAAYTGELFF

J: TRBJ1-1
V: TRBV21-1
D: NA
size: NA
DNA: TGTGCCAGCAGCAAATGGGAAGGGGGGGAGACCACTGAAGCTTTCTTT
CDR3: CASSKWEGGETTEAFF

J: TRBJ1-2
V: TRBV27
D: NA
size: NA
DNA: TGTGCCAGCAGTTTACTTGGCGGGTACTATGGCTACACCTTC
CDR3: CASSLLGGYYGYTF

J: TRBJ1-2
V: TRBV29-1
D: TRBD1
size: NA
DNA: TGCAGCGTTGTTGGGGACAGGCCGGTTGGGTCGACCTTC
CDR3: CSVVGDRPVGSTF

J: TRBJ2-1
V: TRBV27
D: NA
size: NA
DNA: TGTGCCAGCAGTTTAGGAGTGGGCAATGAGCAGTTCTTC
CDR3: CASSLGVGNEQFF

J: TRBJ2-1
V: TRBV7-2
D: TRBD2
size: NA
DNA: TGTGCCAGCAGCTTAGAGGCTACGGGACTAGCGGGGTTCCACAATGAGCAGTTCTTC
CDR3: CASSLEATGLAGFHNEQFF

J: TRBJ1-2
V: TRBV10-2
D: TRBD1
size: NA
DNA: TGCGCCAGCAGTGAGTCGGGGACAGAAATTAACTATGGCTACACCTTC
CDR3: CASSESGTEINYGYTF

J: TRBJ2-3
V: TRBV19
D: NA
size: NA
DNA: TGTGCCAGTAGTATATCAGTTGGAGGCACAGATACGCAGTATTTT
CDR3: CASSISVGGTDTQYF